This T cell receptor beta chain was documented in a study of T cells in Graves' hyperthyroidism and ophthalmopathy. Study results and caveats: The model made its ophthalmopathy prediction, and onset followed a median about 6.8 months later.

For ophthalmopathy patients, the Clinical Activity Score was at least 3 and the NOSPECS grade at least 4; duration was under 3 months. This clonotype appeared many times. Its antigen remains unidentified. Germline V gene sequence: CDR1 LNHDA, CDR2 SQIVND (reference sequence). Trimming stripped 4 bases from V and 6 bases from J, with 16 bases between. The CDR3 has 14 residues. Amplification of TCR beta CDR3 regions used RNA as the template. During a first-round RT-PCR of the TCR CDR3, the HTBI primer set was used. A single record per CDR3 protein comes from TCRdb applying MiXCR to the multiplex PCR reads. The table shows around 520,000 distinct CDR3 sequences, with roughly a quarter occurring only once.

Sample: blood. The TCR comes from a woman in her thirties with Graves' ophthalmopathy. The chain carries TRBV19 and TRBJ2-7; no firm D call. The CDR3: CASSTLLSSGEQYF. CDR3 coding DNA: TGTGCCAGTAGTACACTATTGTCCTCCGGCGAGCAGTACTTC.